The T cell receptor beta chain under discussion was sequenced for a study of beta chain features in type 1 diabetes. Study observations and caveats: Within the patient group, naive, central memory and Treg TCRB repertoires appeared more similar to each other than within healthy donors. A possible short-template PCR bias applies equally to patients and controls. For cells with high TCR expression, cDNA sequencing could yield over-representation. Shortening that was moderate but significant affected the TCRB CDR3s of Type 1 diabetes patients in all four CD4+ subsets.

Of the isolated RNA, all was reverse transcribed, and so the sequenced material was expressed TCRB transcripts. There were about 3.5 million reads on average in the naive, central memory and regulatory T cell samples. Using immunoSEQ multiplex PCR, the repertoire was profiled, and TCRdb retains in-frame clones only, with some absent. The table includes around 600,000 clones, around 12% detected once. As regards this clone: Its specificity is unknown.

The CDR3 covers 14 residues. V lost 6 bases, J lost 4 bases, and 14 bases lay in between. Per germline, CDR1 MNHNS and CDR2 SASEGT. Sample: naive CD4+ T cells from blood. The chain combines TRBV6-1 with TRBJ2-3; a possible D gene is TRBD2 (7 bases). The source is a man aged 25 to 40 with type 1 diabetes. This CDR3 reads CASRNKGGADTQYF. The CDR3 region has the DNA TGTGCCAGCAGAAATAAGGGGGGGGCAGATACGCAGTATTTT.